Shown below are 15 T cell receptor beta chains from a single sample sequenced in a study of PD-L1 blockade in urothelial cancer. Sequenced by immunoSEQ multiplex PCR; TCRdb stores in-frame clones only, minus some. The sample holds tens of thousands of clones; about four fifths are singletons and the top ten take 3.5% to 4.5%. The sample was PBMCs, taken around atezolizumab (anti-PD-L1) treatment. These receptors all stem from a man aged 70 or older with urothelial cancer.

The chain links TRBV14 to TRBJ2-4; no firm D call. Germline assignment: CDR1 SGHDN and CDR2 FVKESK. The CDR3 sequence is 16 residues long. V lost 1 base and J 1 base, leaving 11 bases between the germline ends. The CDR3 region is CASSQAGAGAKNIQYF. As DNA, the CDR3 is TGTGCCAGCAGCCAAGCCGGAGCTGGTGCCAAAAACATTCAGTACTTC.

This sequence joins TRBV18 and TRBJ1-2, with 11 nucleotides matching TRBD1. Germline loops: CDR1 KGHSH, CDR2 LQKENI. J was trimmed by 2 bases and V by 6 bases; bases with no gene match: 5. CDR3 length: 15 amino acids. CDR3 DNA sequence: TGTGCCAGCTCTCCAGGGACAGGGGGAAACTATGGCTACACCTTC. Its protein is CASSPGTGGNYGYTF.

This chain connects TRBV7-3 to TRBJ2-3, with 13 bases matching TRBD2. This CDR3 is 18 amino acids long. V lost 4 bases and J lost 0; bases outside the gene matches: 7. Germline assignment: CDR1 SGHTA and CDR2 FQGTGA. CDR3 DNA sequence: TGTGCCAGCAGCTCACGGACTAGCGGGAGATTCAGCACAGATACGCAGTATTTT. This translates into CASSSRTSGRFSTDTQYF.

The J gene is TRBJ2-3, the V gene TRBV5-1; 9 nucleotides line up with TRBD2. Per the germline V gene, CDR1 is SGHRS and CDR2 is YFSETQ. The CDR3 length is 16 residues. J was trimmed by 1 base and V by 5 bases; bases with no gene match: 8. This chain's CDR3 is CASSERLAGRTDTQYF. Written as DNA, the CDR3 is TGCGCCAGCAGTGAAAGGCTAGCGGGACGCACAGATACGCAGTATTTT.

V gene TRBV5-4 combines with J gene TRBJ2-1, with TRBD2 matching 12 bases. CDR1 SGHNT and CDR2 YYREEE come from the germline V gene (reference sequence). The CDR3 totals 14 residues. The V segment lost 0 bases and the J segment 10 bases; nucleotides outside the gene matches: 2. The CDR3 here is CASSLEGLAGEQFF. CDR3 bases: TGTGCCAGCAGCTTGGAAGGACTAGCGGGGGAGCAGTTCTTC.

This chain connects TRBV6-1 to TRBJ2-7; D perhaps matches TRBD1 (6 bases). The length of the CDR3 is 13 residues. Trimming stripped 8 bases from V and 4 bases from J, with 15 bases between. Germline V lookup: CDR1 MNHNS, CDR2 SASEGT. The CDR3 bases are TGTGCCAGCTATACCGGGACAAAATACGAGCAGTACTTC. Translation gives CASYTGTKYEQYF.

The chain joins TRBV30 to TRBJ2-7, with TRBD2 matching 7 bases. Germline V gives CDR1 GTSNPN, CDR2 SVGIG (reference sequence). After removal of 2 bases from V and 2 bases from J, the junction contained 9 bases not matched to a gene. This CDR3 is 15 amino acids long. The CDR3 DNA reads as TGTGCCTGGAGTCCACGGGGGGAATACCCCTACGAGCAGTACTTC. Protein: CAWSPRGEYPYEQYF.

This clone was observed once. The chain carries TRBV5-1 and TRBJ2-1, with 8 positions matching TRBD2. Trimming cost V 3 bases and J 4 bases; bases outside gene matches: 9. The CDR3 has 16 residues. Looked up from germline, CDR1 is SGHRS and CDR2 is YFSETQ. The CDR3 protein is CASSSRLATLYNEQFF. The CDR3 DNA reads as TGCGCCAGCAGCTCCAGACTAGCGACTCTTTACAATGAGCAGTTCTTC.

The chain joins TRBV27 to TRBJ2-3; D may be TRBD2 (5 bases). V was pared by 3 bases and J by 7 bases, with 14 bases between. The CDR3 spans 14 residues. Germline V CDR1 and CDR2: MNHEY, SMNVEV (reference sequence). The CDR3 sequence: CASSFSGPRNTQYF. As DNA, the CDR3 is TGTGCCAGCAGTTTCAGCGGCCCTCGGAATACGCAGTATTTT.

This clone has only one observation. The J gene is TRBJ2-3, the V gene TRBV2; 9 bases match TRBD2. The CDR3 sequence is 15 residues long. J lost 3 bases, V lost 5 bases, and 6 bases had no gene match. The germline V gene has CDR1 SNHLY and CDR2 FYNNEI. The CDR3 nucleotides are TGTGCCAGCAGTCCCGGGACTAGCAGTACAGATACGCAGTATTTT. Protein: CASSPGTSSTDTQYF. The whole variable domain, filled in from reference TRBV2 and TRBJ2-3, reads EPEVTQTPSHQVTQMGQEVILRCVPISNHLYFYWYRQILGQKVEFLVSFYNNEISEKSEIFDDQFSVERPDGSNFTLKIRSTKLEDSAMYFCASSPGTSSTDTQYFGPGTRLTVL.

The gene calls are TRBV30 and TRBJ2-1, with D perhaps matching TRBD2 (7 bases). CDR1 and CDR2 (germline): GTSNPN, SVGIG (reference sequence). The CDR3 consists of 12 residues. CDR3 loop: CAQRGRANEQFF. The CDR3 region has the DNA TGTGCTCAGAGGGGGAGGGCCAATGAGCAGTTCTTC.

The V call is TRBV27, the J call TRBJ2-2, with 7 bases identical to TRBD2. The J segment lost 1 base and the V segment lost 7 bases, leaving 9 bases of the junction unmatched. The CDR3 is 16 residues long. Germline V gene sequence: CDR1 MNHEY, CDR2 SMNVEV (reference sequence). CDR3 bases: TGTGCCAGCACGGAAACTAGCGAGTGGAACACCGGGGAGCTGTTTTTT. It codes for CASTETSEWNTGELFF.

This clone was observed once. The rearrangement joins TRBV19 to TRBJ2-3, with 14 bases identical to TRBD2. V lost 5 bases, J lost 5 bases, and 18 bases stayed unmatched. The CDR3 consists of 20 residues. CDR1 is LNHDA and CDR2 is SQIVND in the germline V gene (reference sequence). The CDR3 DNA sequence: TGTGCCAGTAGTCCCCGGGGGACTAGCGGGGGAGCCATGGTTGGAGATACGCAGTATTTT. Translating it yields CASSPRGTSGGAMVGDTQYF.

The chain has TRBV5-1 and TRBJ2-7; 10 positions agree with TRBD1. The CDR3 totals 16 residues. The J segment lost 0 bases and the V segment lost 3 bases, leaving 6 bases of the junction unmatched. CDR1 is SGHRS and CDR2 is YFSETQ in the germline V gene. DNA for the CDR3: TGCGCCAGCAGCTCACAGACAGGGGGCTTCTCCTACGAGCAGTACTTC. Encoded protein: CASSSQTGGFSYEQYF. The entire variable domain, with the rest obtained from reference TRBV5-1 and TRBJ2-7, is as follows: KAGVTQTPRYLIKTRGQQVTLSCSPISGHRSVSWYQQTPGQGLQFLFEYFSETQRNKGNFPGRFSGRQFSNSRSEMNVSTLELGDSALYLCASSSQTGGFSYEQYFGPGTRLTVT.

This clone was recorded a few times. The chain links TRBV6-1 to TRBJ2-1, with D unclear. This CDR3 comprises 15 residues. Trimming left V 1 base short and J 7 bases short, with 14 bases between. CDR1 and CDR2 (germline): MNHNS, SASEGT. The CDR3 is CASSEVRPLENEQFF. The CDR3 DNA follows: TGTGCCAGCAGTGAAGTGCGGCCCCTTGAGAATGAGCAGTTCTTC.